Listed below are T cell receptor beta chains from one sample, sequenced in a study of identical twins. TCRdb passed the 5' RACE reads through MiXCR, listing each CDR3 protein once. The sample has about 570,000 distinct CDR3 sequences, 9.6% seen once. The data were also submitted as part of a second study, on yellow fever vaccine responses in identical twins.

Sequencing input: PBMCs. All receptors come from a woman under 30 in good health. The CDR3 runs from the conserved cysteine through the conserved F or W. Each record gives: clone size, J gene, D gene, V gene, CDR3 DNA, CDR3 protein. A D gene is named only where the DNA matches it firmly. Clone size is not always given. Where it is, it says once, few, many or a class for expanded clones.

few,TRBJ2-3,TRBD2,TRBV19,TGTGCCAGTAACCCGGGACTAGCGGGGGGGCCGGGCACAGATACGCAGTATTTT,CASNPGLAGGPGTDTQYF
many,TRBJ2-1,.,TRBV6-1,TGTGCCAGCAAGACTAGCTCCTACAATGAGCAGTTCTTC,CASKTSSYNEQFF
.,TRBJ2-7,.,TRBV20-1,TGCAGTGCTGATGGTGGGACCCTCCGCTACGAGCAGTACTTC,CSADGGTLRYEQYF
few,TRBJ2-2,TRBD1,TRBV12-3/TRBV12-4,TGTGCCAGCAGTTTGACCCCGGGACAGGGGACGCTGTTTTTT,CASSLTPGQGTLFF
many,TRBJ2-5,TRBD1,TRBV10-3,TGTGCCGTGAGAGGGACAGGGGAGGAGACCCAGTACTTC,CAVRGTGEETQYF
few,TRBJ2-6,TRBD2,TRBV5-1,TGCGCCAGCAGGGCTAGCGGACTCTCTGGGGCCAACGTCCTGACTTTC,CASRASGLSGANVLTF
many,TRBJ2-7,.,TRBV20-1,TGCAGTGCACGGGACGTCTCCTACGAGCAGTACTTC,CSARDVSYEQYF
few,TRBJ1-2,TRBD1,TRBV18,TGTGCCAGCTCACTACAGACAGGGGAGTCTAACTATGGCTACACCTTC,CASSLQTGESNYGYTF
few,TRBJ2-7,.,TRBV9,TGTGCCAGCAGCGTAGCTTTAGAACTCCCCGGGAGCGAGCAGTACTTC,CASSVALELPGSEQYF
.,TRBJ2-7,TRBD2,TRBV3-1,TGTGCCAGCAGCCAAGCTAGCGGGGGATACGAGCAGCACTTC,CASSQASGGYEQHF
few,TRBJ2-6,TRBD1,TRBV18,TGTGCCAGCTCACCATACGGGACAGCGATCTCTGGGGCCAACGTCCTGACTTTC,CASSPYGTAISGANVLTF
many,TRBJ2-6,.,TRBV12-3/TRBV12-4,TGTGCCAGCTACGCTAGCTCTGGGGCCAACGTCCTGACTTTC,CASYASSGANVLTF
.,TRBJ2-7,.,TRBV28,TGTGCCAGCAGTTTGGCCGAGGGGCGAGTTCCCTACGAGCAGTACTTC,CASSLAEGRVPYEQYF
.,TRBJ2-7,.,TRBV27,TGTGCCAGCAGCCCAATTTACAGGCCGGATCTCTACGAGCAGTACTTC,CASSPIYRPDLYEQYF
few,TRBJ2-7,TRBD2,TRBV6-1,TGTGCCAGCACCAGGACTAGCGGATACCACGAGCAGTACTTC,CASTRTSGYHEQYF
few,TRBJ1-1,TRBD1,TRBV7-2,TGTGCCAGCAGCCCACAGGGGGCGGTAGGCACTGAAGCTTTCTTT,CASSPQGAVGTEAFF
.,TRBJ2-7,TRBD2,TRBV3-1,TGTGCCAGCAGCCAAGCTAGCGGGGGGATGTACGAGCAGTACTTC,CASSQASGGMYEQYF
.,TRBJ2-3,.,TRBV7-9,TGTGCCAGCAGCCCCAACCCCAGGCGGGAAAGCACAGATACGCAGTATTTT,CASSPNPRRESTDTQYF